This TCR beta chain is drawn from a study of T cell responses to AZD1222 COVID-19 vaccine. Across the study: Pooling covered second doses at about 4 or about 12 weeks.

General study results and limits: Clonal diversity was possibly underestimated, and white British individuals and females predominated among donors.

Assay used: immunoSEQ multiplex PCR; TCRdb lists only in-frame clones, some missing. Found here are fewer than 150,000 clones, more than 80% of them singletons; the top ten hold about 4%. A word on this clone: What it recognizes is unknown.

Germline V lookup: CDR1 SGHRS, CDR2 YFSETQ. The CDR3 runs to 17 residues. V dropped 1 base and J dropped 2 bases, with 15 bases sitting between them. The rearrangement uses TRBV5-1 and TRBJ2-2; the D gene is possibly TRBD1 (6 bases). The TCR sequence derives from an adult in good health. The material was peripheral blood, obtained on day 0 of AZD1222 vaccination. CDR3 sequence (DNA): TGCGCCAGCAGCTTGATTAGTCAGGGGATTAACACCGGGGAGCTGTTTTTT. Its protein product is CASSLISQGINTGELFF.